A selection of T cell receptor beta chains follows, all from one sample in a study of naive CD8 T cells in extremely preterm neonates. Using immunoSEQ multiplex PCR, the repertoire was profiled, and TCRdb retains in-frame clones only, with some absent. This table has about 960 clones, 95% to 98% appearing once. The source material was naive CD8+ T cells from cord blood. These receptors all come from a girl who was born preterm. The CDR3 runs from the conserved cysteine through the conserved F or W. Each record gives: D gene, clone size, V gene, J gene, CDR3 protein, CDR3 DNA. D genes are given only for firm matches. Clone size appears in some rows only: once, few, many, or a class for an expanded clone.

d_call: TRBD1
clone_size: NA
v_call: TRBV4-1
j_call: TRBJ2-7
cdr3_aa: CASSQSGQGYEQYF
cdr3_nt: TGCGCCAGCAGCCAATCGGGACAGGGATACGAGCAGTACTTC

d_call: NA
clone_size: NA
v_call: TRBV5-6
j_call: TRBJ1-2
cdr3_aa: CASSFSGAYYGYTF
cdr3_nt: TGTGCCAGCAGCTTTTCGGGGGCGTACTATGGCTACACCTTC

d_call: NA
clone_size: NA
v_call: TRBV4-1
j_call: TRBJ1-1
cdr3_aa: CASSQGQGYTEAFF
cdr3_nt: TGCGCCAGCAGCCAAGGGCAGGGGTACACTGAAGCTTTCTTT

d_call: TRBD2
clone_size: NA
v_call: TRBV19
j_call: TRBJ2-7
cdr3_aa: CASSKREREQYF
cdr3_nt: TGTGCCAGTAGTAAGCGGGAGAGGGAGCAGTACTTC

d_call: TRBD2
clone_size: NA
v_call: TRBV11-3
j_call: TRBJ2-1
cdr3_aa: CASSLDSGGAYNEQFF
cdr3_nt: TGTGCCAGCAGCTTAGATAGCGGGGGGGCCTACAATGAGCAGTTCTTC

d_call: TRBD2
clone_size: NA
v_call: TRBV5-6
j_call: TRBJ2-3
cdr3_aa: CASSLPAGGTDTQYF
cdr3_nt: TGTGCCAGCAGCTTACCAGCGGGGGGCACAGATACGCAGTATTTT

d_call: NA
clone_size: NA
v_call: TRBV10-3
j_call: TRBJ2-2
cdr3_aa: CAIRDRNTGELFF
cdr3_nt: TGTGCCATCAGGGACAGGAACACCGGGGAGCTGTTTTTT

d_call: NA
clone_size: NA
v_call: TRBV20-1
j_call: TRBJ1-2
cdr3_aa: CSARRGDGYTF
cdr3_nt: TGCAGTGCTAGAAGAGGCGATGGCTACACCTTC

d_call: TRBD2
clone_size: once
v_call: TRBV7-9
j_call: TRBJ2-1
cdr3_aa: CASSLGAGYYNEQFF
cdr3_nt: TGTGCCAGCAGCTTAGGAGCGGGGTATTACAATGAGCAGTTCTTC

d_call: NA
clone_size: NA
v_call: TRBV7-9
j_call: TRBJ1-1
cdr3_aa: CASSQDRNTEAFF
cdr3_nt: TGTGCCAGCAGCCAGGACAGGAACACTGAAGCTTTCTTT

d_call: TRBD1
clone_size: NA
v_call: TRBV25-1
j_call: TRBJ1-2
cdr3_aa: CASTPGQGYGYTF
cdr3_nt: TGTGCCAGCACTCCGGGACAGGGGTATGGCTACACCTTC

d_call: TRBD1
clone_size: NA
v_call: TRBV29-1
j_call: TRBJ2-5
cdr3_aa: CSVDGTGGETQYF
cdr3_nt: TGCAGCGTTGACGGGACAGGGGGAGAGACCCAGTACTTC

d_call: TRBD2
clone_size: NA
v_call: TRBV15
j_call: TRBJ2-7
cdr3_aa: CATSPSSGRNYEQYF
cdr3_nt: TGTGCCACCAGCCCCTCTAGCGGGAGGAATTACGAGCAGTACTTC

d_call: NA
clone_size: NA
v_call: TRBV13
j_call: TRBJ1-5
cdr3_aa: CASSLGQGNQPQHF
cdr3_nt: TGTGCCAGCAGCTTGGGGCAGGGCAATCAGCCCCAGCATTTT

d_call: TRBD2
clone_size: NA
v_call: TRBV7-3
j_call: TRBJ2-3
cdr3_aa: CASSLTSGSTDTQYF
cdr3_nt: TGTGCCAGCAGCTTGACTAGCGGGAGCACAGATACGCAGTATTTT

d_call: TRBD2
clone_size: NA
v_call: TRBV28
j_call: TRBJ2-7
cdr3_aa: CASSLGLAGTYEQYF
cdr3_nt: TGTGCCAGCAGTTTAGGGCTAGCGGGGACCTACGAGCAGTACTTC

d_call: NA
clone_size: NA
v_call: TRBV6-5
j_call: TRBJ1-3
cdr3_aa: CARTGGNTIYF
cdr3_nt: TGTGCCAGGACAGGTGGAAACACCATATATTTT

d_call: NA
clone_size: NA
v_call: TRBV23-1
j_call: TRBJ2-7
cdr3_aa: CASSQSRTRSYEQYF
cdr3_nt: TGCGCCAGCAGTCAATCAAGGACAAGATCCTACGAGCAGTACTTC

d_call: TRBD1
clone_size: NA
v_call: TRBV9
j_call: TRBJ2-2
cdr3_aa: CASSVAGQGAGELFF
cdr3_nt: TGTGCCAGCAGCGTAGCAGGACAGGGGGCCGGGGAGCTGTTTTTT

d_call: NA
clone_size: NA
v_call: TRBV6-1
j_call: TRBJ2-5
cdr3_aa: CASSEGVYQETQYF
cdr3_nt: TGTGCCAGCAGTGAAGGGGTTTACCAAGAGACCCAGTACTTC

d_call: TRBD1
clone_size: NA
v_call: TRBV5-6
j_call: TRBJ1-2
cdr3_aa: CASSLGQGNYGYTF
cdr3_nt: TGTGCCAGCAGCTTGGGACAGGGTAACTATGGCTACACCTTC

d_call: TRBD1
clone_size: once
v_call: TRBV9
j_call: TRBJ1-2
cdr3_aa: CASSVAGTGDYGYTF
cdr3_nt: TGTGCCAGCAGCGTAGCCGGGACAGGGGACTATGGCTACACCTTC

d_call: TRBD2
clone_size: NA
v_call: TRBV6-6
j_call: TRBJ2-1
cdr3_aa: CASLAGNEQFF
cdr3_nt: TGTGCCAGCCTAGCGGGTAATGAGCAGTTCTTC

d_call: NA
clone_size: NA
v_call: TRBV6-5
j_call: TRBJ2-1
cdr3_aa: CASSYGQGNEQFF
cdr3_nt: TGTGCCAGCAGTTACGGGCAGGGGAATGAGCAGTTCTTC

d_call: NA
clone_size: NA
v_call: TRBV20-1
j_call: TRBJ2-2
cdr3_aa: CSARNTGELFF
cdr3_nt: TGCAGTGCTAGAAACACCGGGGAGCTGTTTTTT